Listed here are 5 T cell receptor beta chains from one sample, sequenced in a study of blood T cell repertoires in COVID-19. Profiled with immunoSEQ multiplex PCR; TCRdb holds only in-frame clones, not every one. Of roughly 190,000 clones detected, around 83% appear once; the ten largest clones hold about 5.7%. The sequenced sample was peripheral blood. The receptors stem from a middle-aged woman with acute or convalescent COVID-19.

This clone showed up just once. This chain connects TRBV28 to TRBJ2-6; maybe TRBD1 (6 bases). Germline V gene sequence: CDR1 MDHEN, CDR2 SYDVKM. V lost 4 bases to trimming and J lost 2 bases, with 18 bases between them. The CDR3 has 18 residues. This chain's CDR3 is CASSSARDTVPGANVLTF. CDR3 coding DNA: TGTGCCAGCAGTTCCGCTCGGGACACCGTTCCTGGGGCCAACGTCCTGACTTTC.

V is TRBV28 and J is TRBJ1-2, with D tentatively TRBD1 (6 bases). Trimming took off 6 bases at V and 0 bases at J, with 14 bases between the two ends. Germline-derived CDR1 and CDR2 are MDHEN and SYDVKM. This CDR3 region has 15 residues. This CDR3 reads CASSPPDRPNYGYTF. The CDR3, as DNA: TGTGCCAGCAGCCCTCCCGACAGGCCTAACTATGGCTACACCTTC.

The chain couples TRBV3-1 (or the pseudogene TRBV3-2) to TRBJ1-1; D uncertain. Germline CDR1 reads LGHDT; CDR2 reads YNNKEL (reference sequence). The CDR3 extends over 14 amino acids. V gave up 6 bases and J gave up 2 bases, with 13 bases separating them. The CDR3 DNA is TGTGCCAGCAGTCGAGAGGGCCTAAACACTGAAGCTTTCTTT. Amino acids: CASSREGLNTEAFF.

The V gene is TRBV28, the J gene TRBJ2-3; D unclear. The V and J ends lost 5 bases and 4 bases respectively, with 10 bases between them. Germline CDR1 is MDHEN and CDR2 is SYDVKM. The CDR3 consists of 13 residues. The CDR3 sequence is CASSPVPADTQYF. In DNA form, the CDR3 reads TGTGCCAGCAGTCCCGTTCCAGCAGATACGCAGTATTTT.

This rearrangement joins TRBV13 to TRBJ2-7; 9 bases align to TRBD1. The CDR3 contains 14 residues. V lost 6 bases to trimming and J lost 3 bases; unmatched junction nucleotides: 6. Looked up from germline, CDR1 is PRHDT and CDR2 is FYEKMQ (reference sequence). The CDR3 DNA follows: TGTGCCAGCAGATCGACGACAGGGGGCTACGAGCAGTACTTC. Its translation: CASRSTTGGYEQYF.